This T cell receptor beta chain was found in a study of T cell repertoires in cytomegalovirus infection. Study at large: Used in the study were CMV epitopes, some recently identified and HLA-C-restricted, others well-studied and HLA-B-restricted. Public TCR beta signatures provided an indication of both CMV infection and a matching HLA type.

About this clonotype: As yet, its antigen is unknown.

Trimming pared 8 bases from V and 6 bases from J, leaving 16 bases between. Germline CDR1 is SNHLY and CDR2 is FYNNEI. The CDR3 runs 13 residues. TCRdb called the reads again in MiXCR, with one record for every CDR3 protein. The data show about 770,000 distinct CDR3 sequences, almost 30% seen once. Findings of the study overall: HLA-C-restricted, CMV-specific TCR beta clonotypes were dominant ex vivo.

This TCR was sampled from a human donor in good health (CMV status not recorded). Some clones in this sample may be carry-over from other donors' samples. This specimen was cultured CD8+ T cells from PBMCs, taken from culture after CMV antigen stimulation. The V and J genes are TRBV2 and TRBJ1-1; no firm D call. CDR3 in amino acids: CASVGALDPEAFF. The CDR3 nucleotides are TGTGCCAGCGTGGGAGCACTGGATCCTGAAGCTTTCTTT.